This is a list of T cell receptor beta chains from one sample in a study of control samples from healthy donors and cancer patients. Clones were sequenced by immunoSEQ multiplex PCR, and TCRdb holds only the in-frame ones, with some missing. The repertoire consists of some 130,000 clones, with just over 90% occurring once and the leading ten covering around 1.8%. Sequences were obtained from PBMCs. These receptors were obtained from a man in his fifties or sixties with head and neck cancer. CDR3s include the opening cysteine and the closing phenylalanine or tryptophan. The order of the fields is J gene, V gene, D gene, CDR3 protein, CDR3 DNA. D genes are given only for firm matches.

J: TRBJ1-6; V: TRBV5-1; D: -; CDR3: CASSSLDSNSPLHF; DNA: TGCGCCAGCAGCTCACTGGACAGCAATTCACCCCTCCACTTT
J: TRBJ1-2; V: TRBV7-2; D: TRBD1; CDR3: CASSRTGSYGYTF; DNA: TGTGCCAGCAGCCGGACAGGGAGTTATGGCTACACCTTC
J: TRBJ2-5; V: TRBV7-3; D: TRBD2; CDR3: CASSSSGLVQETQYF; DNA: TGTGCCAGCAGCTCTTCGGGACTAGTACAAGAGACCCAGTACTTC
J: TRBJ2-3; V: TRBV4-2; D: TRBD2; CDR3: CASSLSSGGVGTDTQYF; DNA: TGTGCCAGCAGCCTTAGTAGCGGGGGGGTGGGCACAGATACGCAGTATTTT
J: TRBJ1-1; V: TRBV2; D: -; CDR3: CASSEARGRVTEAFF; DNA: TGTGCCAGCAGTGAAGCGCGGGGACGGGTGACTGAAGCTTTCTTT
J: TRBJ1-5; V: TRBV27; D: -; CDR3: CASSVMTGSNQPQHF; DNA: TGTGCCAGCAGTGTAATGACGGGGAGCAATCAGCCCCAGCATTTT
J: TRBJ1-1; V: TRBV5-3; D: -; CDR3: CARSFMRPDASLFNTEAFF; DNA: TGTGCCAGAAGCTTTATGAGGCCAGACGCATCCCTCTTTAACACTGAAGCTTTCTTT
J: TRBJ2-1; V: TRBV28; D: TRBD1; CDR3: CASYGQGPYNEQFF; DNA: TGTGCCAGCTACGGACAGGGGCCCTACAATGAGCAGTTCTTC
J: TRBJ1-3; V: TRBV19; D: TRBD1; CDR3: CASSIRDRRIGNTIYF; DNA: TGTGCCAGTAGTATTCGGGACAGGAGGATAGGAAACACCATATATTTT
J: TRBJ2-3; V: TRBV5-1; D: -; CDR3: CASSSDTSVADTQYF; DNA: TGCGCCAGCAGCTCAGATACGTCGGTGGCAGATACGCAGTATTTT
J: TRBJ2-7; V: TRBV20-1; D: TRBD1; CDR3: CSASLAGQGLRGEQYF; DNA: TGCAGTGCTAGTCTGGCGGGACAGGGCCTTCGAGGAGAGCAGTACTTC